The 12 T cell receptor beta chains presented below share a single source sample, sequenced in a study of blood T cells in healthy people across ages. A J-beta primer mix and a sample-barcoded 5' primer were used in a second PCR of roughly 7 to 12 cycles. TCRdb called the 5' RACE reads again in MiXCR, with one record for every CDR3 protein. The sample records about 750,000 distinct CDR3 sequences, about 48% being singletons. The sequencing input was blood. The receptors originated from a man older than 75 in good health.

The J gene is TRBJ2-3, the V gene TRBV5-1, with D possibly being TRBD1 or TRBD2 (5 bases each). This CDR3 has 18 residues. The V and J ends lost 1 base and 14 bases respectively, with 32 bases between them. Germline V CDR1 and CDR2: SGHRS, YFSETQ. CDR3 sequence: CASSLSRAYRDPHRYAYF. The CDR3 DNA follows: TGCGCCAGCAGCTTGAGTAGGGCCTATAGGGACCCGCACAGATACGCGTATTTT.

This chain joins TRBV7-9 and TRBJ2-7; a weak D match, TRBD1 (5 bases). The CDR3 covers 14 residues. Germline CDR1 SEHNR, CDR2 FQNEAQ (reference sequence). V shed 2 bases and J shed 2 bases, with 10 bases lying between them. The CDR3 DNA follows: TGTGCCAGCAGCTTATGGGGCAGAACCTACGAGCAGTACTTC. It specifies CASSLWGRTYEQYF.

This chain joins TRBV21-1 and TRBJ2-7; the table gives TRBD1 as D, unverified against the DNA. TRBV21-1 is flagged as a pseudogene. This CDR3 has 13 amino acids. For the CDR3, the DNA is TGTGCCAGCAGCAAGGGGGTTCTCTACGAGCAGTACTTC. Its translation is CASSKGVLYEQYF.

The CDR3 here is CAWSVGSHRYAYF. The CDR3 coding sequence is TGTGCCTGGAGTGTTGGTAGCCACAGATACGCGTATTTT. The genes are TRBV30 and TRBJ2-3; D uncertain. Trimming stripped 0 bases from V and 14 bases from J, with 18 bases between. Looked up from germline, CDR1 is GTSNPN and CDR2 is SVGIG (reference sequence). This CDR3 spans 13 amino acids.

This clonotype was observed once. V is TRBV18 and J is TRBJ2-6; 9 bases map to TRBD1. This CDR3 region has 18 residues. The J segment lost 2 bases and the V segment lost 4 bases, leaving 9 bases of the junction unmatched. CDR1 and CDR2 from the germline V gene are KGHSH and LQKENI. CDR3 sequence reads: CASSQDPGTGPGANVLTF. CDR3 sequence (DNA): TGTGCCAGCTCACAAGACCCCGGGACAGGGCCTGGGGCCAACGTCCTGACTTTC.

In DNA, the CDR3 is TGCAGTGCTAGTTTAGGGTGGGGTGACATTCAGTACTTC. Translated: CSASLGWGDIQYF. The chain couples TRBV20-1 to TRBJ2-4; no clear D gene. Deletions cut 3 bases from V and 8 bases from J, with 14 bases between. The CDR3 is made up of 13 amino acids. The V gene's germline CDR1 is DFQATT and CDR2 SNEGSKA (reference sequence).

The chain uses TRBV2 and TRBJ1-2; the match to TRBD1 covers 8 bases. The CDR3 length is 13 residues. Germline trimming cut 6 bases from V and 4 bases from J; bases unmatched to any gene: 4. Germline CDR1 SNHLY, CDR2 FYNNEI. This CDR3 reads CASRPDRGYGYTF. The CDR3 DNA reads as TGTGCCAGCAGACCTGACAGGGGCTATGGCTACACCTTC.

This rearrangement joins TRBV4-1 to TRBJ2-1, with 10 bases aligning to TRBD2. The CDR3 runs 18 residues. In germline, CDR1 is MGHRA, CDR2 YSYEKL. V lost 1 base to trimming and J lost 2 bases; unmatched junction nucleotides: 8. CDR3 amino acids: CASSQGSSGRAAYNEQFF. The DNA of the CDR3 is TGCGCCAGCAGCCAAGGATCCAGCGGGAGGGCCGCCTACAATGAGCAGTTCTTC.

This clonotype was seen a few times. V is TRBV20-1 and J is TRBJ1-5, with a tentative D call TRBD1 (5 bases). CDR3 size: 14 residues. V shed 3 bases and J shed 3 bases, with 12 bases lying between them. Germline assignment: CDR1 DFQATT and CDR2 SNEGSKA (reference sequence). The CDR3 protein is CSASLGGFNQPQHF. The CDR3 DNA sequence: TGCAGTGCTAGCCTTGGGGGGTTCAATCAGCCCCAGCATTTT.

V and J are TRBV11-3 and TRBJ2-1; TRBD2 matches at 11 bases. V shed 7 bases and J 9 bases; nucleotides not matched to a gene: 8. The germline V gene has CDR1 SGHNT and CDR2 YENEEA. CDR3 size: 14 residues. This chain's CDR3 is CASTVAGGIGEQFF. In DNA, the CDR3 is TGTGCCAGCACAGTAGCGGGAGGGATCGGTGAGCAGTTCTTC.

In this sample, this clonotype turned up a few times. This chain links TRBV27 with TRBJ2-7, with D possibly TRBD1 on 7 matching bases. This CDR3 has 14 amino acids. Trimming took 5 bases from V and 1 from J, leaving 12 bases between them. The V gene's germline CDR1 is MNHEY and CDR2 SMNVEV (reference sequence). Here the CDR3 DNA reads TGTGCCAGCAGTCCCGCGGGACAGTCCTACGAGCAGTACTTC. This translates into CASSPAGQSYEQYF.

The CDR3 nucleotides read TGCAGCGTTGGAAATAGTAGGAACACTGAAGCTTTCTTT. This gives the protein CSVGNSRNTEAFF. The chain has TRBV29-1 and TRBJ1-1; D not certain. Trimming took 4 bases from V and 1 from J, leaving 10 bases between them. Germline values: CDR1 SQVTM, CDR2 ANQGSEA. The CDR3 has 13 residues.